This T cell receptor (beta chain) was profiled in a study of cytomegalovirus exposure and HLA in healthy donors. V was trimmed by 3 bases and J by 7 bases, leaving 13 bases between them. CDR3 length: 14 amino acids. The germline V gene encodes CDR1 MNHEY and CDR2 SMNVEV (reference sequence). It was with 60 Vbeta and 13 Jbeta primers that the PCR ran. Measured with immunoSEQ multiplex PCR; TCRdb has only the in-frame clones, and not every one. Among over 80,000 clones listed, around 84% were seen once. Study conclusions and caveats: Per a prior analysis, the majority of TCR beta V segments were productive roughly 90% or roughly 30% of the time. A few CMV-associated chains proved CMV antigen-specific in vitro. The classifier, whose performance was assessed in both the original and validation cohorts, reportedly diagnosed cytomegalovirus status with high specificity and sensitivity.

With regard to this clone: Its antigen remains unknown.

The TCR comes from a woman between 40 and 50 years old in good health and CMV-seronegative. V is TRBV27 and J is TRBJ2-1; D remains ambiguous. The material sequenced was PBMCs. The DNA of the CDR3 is TGTGCCAGCAGTTTCGGTCTAGGCTTAAATGAGCAGTTCTTC. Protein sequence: CASSFGLGLNEQFF.